This TCR beta chain came from a study of blood T cell repertoires in COVID-19. Study in general: Samples of COVID-19 (acute and convalescent) were obtained from the United States, Italy and Spain.

Germline CDR1 SGHTA, CDR2 FQGNSA. The CDR3 consists of 15 residues. Trimming at V came to 4 bases and at J to 8 bases, leaving 9 bases not matched to a gene. This clone was recorded once. Assay: immunoSEQ multiplex PCR; the TCRdb copy retains only in-frame clones and omits some. The sample yields some 96,000 clones, approximately 81% seen once. The receptor was derived from a human donor in a cohort sampled during active COVID-19. V usage is TRBV7-2 and J usage is TRBJ2-1, with 9 bases identical to TRBD2. Sequenced sample: peripheral blood. This CDR3 reads CASSSPPGLAHEQFF. The DNA of the CDR3 is TGTGCCAGCAGCTCCCCACCGGGACTAGCACATGAGCAGTTCTTC.